The clone carrying this TCR beta chain was seen many times. Its specificity is unknown. Whole-study results and caveats: The TCR gene usage of tumor memory CD4+ T cells clustered together with blood and lymph node memory CD4+ cells and with lymph node naive CD4+ cells. Greatest tumor Treg TCR overlap was with tumor naive CD4+ cells.

V lost 5 bases to trimming and J lost 10 bases; unmatched junction nucleotides: 8. CDR3 length: 14 amino acids. Semi-nested PCR with Nested Universal Primer A followed constant-region reverse priming of full-length variable regions. Via MiXCR, TCRdb re-called the 5' RACE reads, giving one row per CDR3 protein. Here the sample spans about 13,000 distinct CDR3 sequences, about 25% being singletons. CD25-based Treg depletion was applied to purified naive CD4+ T cells. The sample consisted of naive CD4+ T cells sorted from blood. Subset indicated: naive CD4+ T cells, CD4+CD45RA+CD25-. The TCR comes from a female donor with breast cancer. The genes are TRBV12-3 or TRBV12-4 and TRBJ2-1, with 10 bases matching TRBD2. The CDR3 loop is CASSGLAGVQEQFF. DNA of the CDR3: TGTGCCAGCAGTGGGCTAGCGGGAGTGCAGGAGCAGTTCTTC.